Listed below are T cell receptor beta chains from one sample, sequenced in a study of post-analysis software for immune sequencing data. A single record per CDR3 protein comes from TCRdb applying MiXCR to the PCR reads. Among about 460,000 distinct CDR3 sequences listed, 40% to 55% were seen once. Sequenced input: blood. These receptor sequences come from a girl aged 10 to 17 with multiple sclerosis. CDR3s include the opening cysteine and the closing phenylalanine or tryptophan.

j_gene: TRBJ1-5
v_gene: TRBV20-1
CDR3aa: CSARDRSSNQPQHF

j_gene: TRBJ2-6
v_gene: TRBV12-3/TRBV12-4
CDR3aa: CASSFLSISGANVLTF

j_gene: TRBJ2-1
v_gene: TRBV20-1
CDR3aa: CSARDQGEGYNEQFF

j_gene: TRBJ1-2
v_gene: TRBV12-3/TRBV12-4
CDR3aa: CASSLGWNGGCTF

j_gene: TRBJ1-5
v_gene: TRBV28
CDR3aa: CASSSEGGQPQHF

j_gene: TRBJ1-5
v_gene: TRBV7-2
CDR3aa: CASSSPLDRENQPQHF

j_gene: TRBJ2-4
v_gene: TRBV12-3/TRBV12-4
CDR3aa: CASNSGDIQYF

j_gene: NA
v_gene: TRBV20-1
CDR3aa: CGAKGRGDLDEQYF

j_gene: TRBJ1-1
v_gene: TRBV7-9
CDR3aa: CASSLVGGTGWTTEAFF

j_gene: TRBJ2-7
v_gene: TRBV27
CDR3aa: CASSLSLAGAYEQYF

j_gene: TRBJ2-1
v_gene: TRBV7-2
CDR3aa: CASSLVGLVGKGEQFF

j_gene: TRBJ1-2
v_gene: TRBV10-3
CDR3aa: CAISESNLDTGYTF

j_gene: TRBJ2-5
v_gene: TRBV7-2
CDR3aa: CASSARRTQYF

j_gene: TRBJ2-7
v_gene: TRBV20-1
CDR3aa: CSARELAGLYEQYF

j_gene: TRBJ1-2
v_gene: TRBV29-1
CDR3aa: CSVAGNYGYTF

j_gene: TRBJ2-5
v_gene: TRBV4-3
CDR3aa: CASSQDGTGGGQETQYF

j_gene: TRBJ1-2
v_gene: TRBV21-1
CDR3aa: CASSPPHRVSNYGYTF

j_gene: TRBJ2-5
v_gene: TRBV5-1
CDR3aa: CASRIRWGDPPQQETQYF

j_gene: TRBJ2-5
v_gene: TRBV10-3
CDR3aa: CAISYMGSQETQYF

j_gene: TRBJ2-5
v_gene: TRBV20-1
CDR3aa: CSATQGPETQYF

j_gene: TRBJ2-7
v_gene: TRBV18
CDR3aa: CASSPSGGGQGGEQYF

j_gene: TRBJ1-1
v_gene: TRBV5-1
CDR3aa: CASRRTKSTETRNTEAFF

j_gene: TRBJ2-3
v_gene: TRBV5-6
CDR3aa: CASSFTLAGAGGDTQYF

j_gene: TRBJ1-2
v_gene: TRBV24-1
CDR3aa: CATGDPGTANYGYTF

j_gene: TRBJ2-7
v_gene: TRBV6-2/TRBV6-3
CDR3aa: CASSYSGAGTKYEQYF

j_gene: NA
v_gene: TRBV5-1
CDR3aa: CASSLLGGSYEQYF

j_gene: NA
v_gene: TRBV11-2
CDR3aa: CASSLLSPQETQYF

j_gene: TRBJ1-2
v_gene: TRBV29-1
CDR3aa: CGEGQNINYGYTF

j_gene: NA
v_gene: TRBV20-1
CDR3aa: CSARDRHRETQYF

j_gene: TRBJ1-1
v_gene: TRBV7-2
CDR3aa: CASSFLAYVTNTEAFF

j_gene: TRBJ2-6
v_gene: TRBV27
CDR3aa: CASSSKGARANALTF

j_gene: TRBJ2-5
v_gene: TRBV7-2
CDR3aa: CASSLFASGAHRSETQYF

j_gene: TRBJ1-3
v_gene: TRBV29-1
CDR3aa: CSVESMNGNTIYF

j_gene: TRBJ1-1
v_gene: TRBV6-1
CDR3aa: CASSEAGGPFTEAFF